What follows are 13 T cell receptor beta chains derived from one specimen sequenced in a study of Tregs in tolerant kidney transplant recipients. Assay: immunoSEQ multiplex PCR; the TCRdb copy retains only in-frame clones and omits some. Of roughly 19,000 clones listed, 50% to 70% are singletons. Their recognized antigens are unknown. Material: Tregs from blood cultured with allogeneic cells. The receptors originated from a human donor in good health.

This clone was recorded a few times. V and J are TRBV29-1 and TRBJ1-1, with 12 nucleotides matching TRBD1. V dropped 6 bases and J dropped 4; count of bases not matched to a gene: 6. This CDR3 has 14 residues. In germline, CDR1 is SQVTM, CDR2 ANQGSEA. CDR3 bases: TGCAGCGTGGGACAGGGGGCCTTGTCCACTGAAGCTTTCTTT. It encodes CSVGQGALSTEAFF.

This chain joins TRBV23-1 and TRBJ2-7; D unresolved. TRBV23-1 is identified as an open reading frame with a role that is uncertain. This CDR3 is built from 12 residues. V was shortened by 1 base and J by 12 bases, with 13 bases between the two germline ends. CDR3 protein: CASSQCSNHPYV. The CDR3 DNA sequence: TGCGCCAGCAGTCAATGTTCCAATCACCCGTACGTC.

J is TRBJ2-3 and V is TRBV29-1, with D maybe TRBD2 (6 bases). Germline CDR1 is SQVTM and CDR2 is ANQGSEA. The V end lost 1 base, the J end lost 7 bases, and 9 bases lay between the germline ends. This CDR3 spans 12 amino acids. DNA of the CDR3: TGCAGCGTTGAAGCGGGAGCGAATACGCAGTATTTT. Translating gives CSVEAGANTQYF.

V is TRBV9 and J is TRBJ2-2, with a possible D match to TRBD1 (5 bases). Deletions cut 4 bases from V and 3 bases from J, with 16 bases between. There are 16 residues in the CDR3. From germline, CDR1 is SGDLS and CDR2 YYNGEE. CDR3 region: CASSPQGVLYTGELFF. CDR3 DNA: TGTGCCAGCAGCCCTCAAGGGGTACTTTACACCGGGGAGCTGTTTTTT.

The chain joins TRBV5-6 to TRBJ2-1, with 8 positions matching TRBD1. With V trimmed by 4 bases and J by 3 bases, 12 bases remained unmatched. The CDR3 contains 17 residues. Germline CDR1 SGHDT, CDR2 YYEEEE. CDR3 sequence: CASSQGPTGTGYNEQFF. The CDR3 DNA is TGTGCCAGCAGCCAGGGCCCTACCGGGACAGGCTACAATGAGCAGTTCTTC.

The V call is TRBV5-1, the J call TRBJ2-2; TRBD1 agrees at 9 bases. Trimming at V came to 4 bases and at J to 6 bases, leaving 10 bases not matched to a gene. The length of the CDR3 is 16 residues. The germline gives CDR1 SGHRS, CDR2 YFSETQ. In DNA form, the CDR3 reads TGCGCCAGCAGCGGACCCGGGACAGGGTCGTCCGGGGAGCTGTTTTTT. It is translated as CASSGPGTGSSGELFF.

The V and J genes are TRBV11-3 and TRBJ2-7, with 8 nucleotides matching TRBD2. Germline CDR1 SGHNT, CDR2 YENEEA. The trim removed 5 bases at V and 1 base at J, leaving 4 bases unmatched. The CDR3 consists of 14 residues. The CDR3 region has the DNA TGTGCCAGCAGCCCCTTAGCGGGGTCCTACGAGCAGTACTTC. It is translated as CASSPLAGSYEQYF.

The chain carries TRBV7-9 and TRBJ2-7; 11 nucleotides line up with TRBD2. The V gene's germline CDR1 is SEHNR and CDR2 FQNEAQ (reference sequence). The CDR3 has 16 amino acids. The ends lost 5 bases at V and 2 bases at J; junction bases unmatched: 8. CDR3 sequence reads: CASSPVAGLAAYEQYF. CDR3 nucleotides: TGTGCCAGCAGCCCAGTAGCGGGACTAGCGGCCTACGAGCAGTACTTC.

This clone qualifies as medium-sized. The CDR3, as DNA: TGTGCCAGCAGCTTAAAGACAGGGGGGATAACCGGGGAGCTGTTTTTT. It codes for CASSLKTGGITGELFF. This sequence joins TRBV7-7 and TRBJ2-2; 9 bases map to TRBD1. The V gene end was trimmed by 2 bases and the J gene end by 5 bases; junction bases not matched to a gene: 6. CDR3 length: 16 amino acids. CDR1 is SSHAT, CDR2 FNYEAQ, per germline (reference sequence).

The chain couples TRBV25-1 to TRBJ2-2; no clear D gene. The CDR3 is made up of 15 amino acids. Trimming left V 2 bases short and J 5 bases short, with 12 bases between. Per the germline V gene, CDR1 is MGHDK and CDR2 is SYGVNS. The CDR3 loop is CASSEIVGRTGELFF. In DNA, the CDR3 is TGTGCCAGCAGTGAAATCGTAGGCAGGACCGGGGAGCTGTTTTTT.

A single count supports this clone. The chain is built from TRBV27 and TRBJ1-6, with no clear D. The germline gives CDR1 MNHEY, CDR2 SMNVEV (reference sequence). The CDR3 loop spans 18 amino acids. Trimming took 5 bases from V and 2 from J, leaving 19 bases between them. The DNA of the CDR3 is TGTGCCAGCAGTCCCTCGGCTGCCCAAGCCCCCTATAATTCACCCCTCCACTTT. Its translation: CASSPSAAQAPYNSPLHF.

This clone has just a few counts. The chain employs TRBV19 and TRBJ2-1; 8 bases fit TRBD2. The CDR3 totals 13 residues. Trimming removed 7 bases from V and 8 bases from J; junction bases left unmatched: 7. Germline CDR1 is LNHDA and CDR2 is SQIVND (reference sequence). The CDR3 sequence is CASKSSGWHEQFF. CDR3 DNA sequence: TGTGCCAGTAAATCTAGCGGGTGGCATGAGCAGTTCTTC.

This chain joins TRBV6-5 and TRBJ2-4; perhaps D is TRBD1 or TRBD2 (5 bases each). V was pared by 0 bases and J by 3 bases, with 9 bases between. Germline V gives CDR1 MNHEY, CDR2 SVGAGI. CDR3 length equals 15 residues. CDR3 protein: CASSYSAGSKNIQYF. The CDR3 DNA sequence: TGTGCCAGCAGTTACTCGGCAGGGAGCAAAAACATTCAGTACTTC.